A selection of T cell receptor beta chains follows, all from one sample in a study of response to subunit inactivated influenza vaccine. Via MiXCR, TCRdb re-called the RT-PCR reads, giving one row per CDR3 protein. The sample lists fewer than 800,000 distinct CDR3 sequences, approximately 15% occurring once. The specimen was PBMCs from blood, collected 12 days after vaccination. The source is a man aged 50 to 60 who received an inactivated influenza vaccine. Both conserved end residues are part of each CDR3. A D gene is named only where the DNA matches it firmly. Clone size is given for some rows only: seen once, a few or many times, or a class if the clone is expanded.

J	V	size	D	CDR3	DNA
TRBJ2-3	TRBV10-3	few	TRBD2	CATGLAGGSTDTQYF	TGTGCCACCGGACTAGCGGGAGGAAGCACAGATACGCAGTATTTT
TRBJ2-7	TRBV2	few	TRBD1	CASSPRDSLYEQYF	TGTGCCAGCAGTCCCCGGGACAGCCTCTACGAGCAGTACTTC
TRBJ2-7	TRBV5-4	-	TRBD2	CASSFGSGGAFNEQYF	TGTGCCAGCAGCTTTGGTAGCGGGGGGGCCTTCAACGAGCAGTACTTC
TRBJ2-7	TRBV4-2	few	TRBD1	CASSQGVSGTGFYEQYF	TGTGCCAGCAGTCAAGGGGTATCCGGGACAGGATTCTACGAGCAGTACTTC
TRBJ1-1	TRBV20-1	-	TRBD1	CSARVTPQGMTEAFF	TGCAGTGCTAGAGTAACCCCACAGGGGATGACTGAAGCTTTCTTT
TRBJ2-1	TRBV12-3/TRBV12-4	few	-	CASRGERIAYNEQFF	TGTGCCAGCAGGGGGGAGAGGATCGCTTACAATGAGCAGTTCTTC
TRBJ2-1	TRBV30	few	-	CAWSSQGTEQFF	TGTGCCTGGAGTTCCCAGGGCACTGAGCAGTTCTTC
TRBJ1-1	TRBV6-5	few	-	CASSYAGWTEAFF	TGTGCCAGCAGTTATGCAGGGTGGACTGAAGCTTTCTTT
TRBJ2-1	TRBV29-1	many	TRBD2	CSAEGLEGYTEQFF	TGCAGCGCCGAGGGACTAGAGGGTTATACTGAGCAGTTCTTC
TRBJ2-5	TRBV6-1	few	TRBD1	CASSRWTGSQETQYF	TGTGCCAGCAGTCGTTGGACAGGGAGCCAAGAGACCCAGTACTTC
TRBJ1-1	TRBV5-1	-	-	CASSLVVSTEAFF	TGCGCCAGCAGCTTGGTTGTCAGCACTGAAGCTTTCTTT
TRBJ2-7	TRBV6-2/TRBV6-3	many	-	CASSYNPWTESHYEQYF	TGTGCCAGCAGTTACAATCCCTGGACAGAGTCCCACTACGAGCAGTACTTC
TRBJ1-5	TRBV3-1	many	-	CASSQAGTNQPQHF	TGTGCCAGCAGCCAAGCGGGGACCAATCAGCCCCAGCATTTT
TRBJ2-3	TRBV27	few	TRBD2	CASSLLATSGGTDTQYF	TGTGCCAGCAGTTTACTAGCTACTAGCGGAGGCACAGATACGCAGTATTTT
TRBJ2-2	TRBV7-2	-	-	CASSLGRFANTGELFF	TGTGCCAGCAGCTTAGGACGGTTCGCGAACACCGGGGAGCTGTTTTTT
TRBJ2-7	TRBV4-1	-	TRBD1	CASSQDLLQGASYEQYF	TGCGCCAGCAGCCAAGATTTGTTACAGGGGGCCTCCTACGAGCAGTACTTC
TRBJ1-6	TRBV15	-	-	CATSMGIGNSPLHF	TGTGCCACCAGCATGGGGATAGGAAATTCACCCCTCCACTTT
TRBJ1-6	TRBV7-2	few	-	CASSLVGISPLHF	TGTGCCAGCAGCTTAGTTGGGATTTCACCCCTCCACTTT
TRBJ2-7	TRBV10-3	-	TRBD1	CAISLSGTASYEQYF	TGTGCCATCAGCTTATCCGGGACAGCGTCCTACGAGCAGTACTTC
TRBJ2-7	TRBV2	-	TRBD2	CASITSGGGHYEQYF	TGTGCCAGCATAACATCGGGGGGGGGCCACTACGAGCAGTACTTC
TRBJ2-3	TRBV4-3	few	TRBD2	CASSQDRGSGSTDTQYF	TGCGCCAGCAGCCAAGATCGCGGTAGCGGGAGCACAGATACGCAGTATTTT
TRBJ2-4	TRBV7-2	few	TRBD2	CASSLIPSGRGNIQYF	TGTGCCAGCAGCTTAATTCCTAGCGGGAGAGGGAACATTCAGTACTTC
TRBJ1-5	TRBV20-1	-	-	CSARRSDLSNQPQHF	TGCAGTGCTAGAAGGTCAGACCTTAGCAATCAGCCCCAGCATTTT
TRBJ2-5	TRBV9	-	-	CASSVGNEQETQYF	TGTGCCAGCAGCGTAGGGAACGAACAAGAGACCCAGTACTTC
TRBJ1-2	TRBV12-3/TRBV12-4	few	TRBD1	CASSLMGQGGSGYTF	TGTGCCAGCAGTTTAATGGGACAGGGGGGTTCTGGCTACACCTTC
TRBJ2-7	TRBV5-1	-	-	CASSLRGRHEQYF	TGCGCCAGCAGCTTGCGGGGGCGACACGAGCAGTACTTC
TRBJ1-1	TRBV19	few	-	CATKFRGQGNTEAFF	TGTGCCACCAAGTTCCGGGGGCAGGGGAACACTGAAGCTTTCTTT
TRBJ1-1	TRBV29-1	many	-	CSVYYIEAFF	TGCAGCGTGTACTACATTGAAGCTTTCTTT
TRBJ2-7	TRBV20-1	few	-	CSASPGTPGEQYF	TGCAGTGCTAGCCCCGGGACTCCGGGGGAGCAGTACTTC
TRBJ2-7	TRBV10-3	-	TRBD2	CAISQTSGRAERYEQYF	TGTGCCATCAGTCAAACTAGCGGGAGGGCCGAACGCTACGAGCAGTACTTC
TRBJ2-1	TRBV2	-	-	CASRVLGGVQNEQFF	TGTGCCAGCAGAGTACTAGGGGGGGTTCAGAATGAGCAGTTCTTC
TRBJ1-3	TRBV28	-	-	CASVGASGNTIYF	TGTGCCAGCGTCGGAGCCTCTGGAAACACCATATATTTT
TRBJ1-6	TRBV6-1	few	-	CASSQQESSYNSPLHF	TGTGCCAGCAGCCAACAGGAGAGCTCCTATAATTCACCCCTCCACTTT
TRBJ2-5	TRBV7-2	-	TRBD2	CASSLISGRVETQYF	TGTGCCAGCAGCTTAATTAGCGGGAGAGTAGAGACCCAGTACTTC
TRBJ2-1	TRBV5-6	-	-	CASSLTPRTNEQFF	TGTGCCAGCAGCTTGACTCCCAGGACTAACGAGCAGTTCTTC
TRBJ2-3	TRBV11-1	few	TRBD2	CASSLAALAGGPLYGTQYF	TGTGCCAGCAGCTTAGCCGCGCTAGCGGGGGGCCCCCTCTACGGTACGCAGTATTTT
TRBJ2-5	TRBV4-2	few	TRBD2	CASSQAYDSGEETQYF	TGTGCCAGCAGCCAAGCTTACGACAGCGGGGAAGAGACCCAGTACTTC
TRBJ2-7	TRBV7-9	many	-	CASSLVARGYEQYF	TGTGCCAGCAGCTTAGTGGCTAGAGGATACGAGCAGTACTTC
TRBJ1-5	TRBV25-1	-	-	CASSDDAVGNQPQHF	TGTGCCAGCAGTGATGACGCGGTTGGCAATCAGCCCCAGCATTTT
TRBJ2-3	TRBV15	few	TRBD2	CATSTESGISTDTQYF	TGTGCCACCAGCACCGAAAGCGGGATCTCCACAGATACGCAGTATTTT
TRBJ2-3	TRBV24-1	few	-	CATSDSRRDTQYF	TGTGCCACCAGTGATAGCCGTCGAGATACGCAGTATTTT
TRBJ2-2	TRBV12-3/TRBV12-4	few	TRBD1	CATSPRTGNTGELFF	TGTGCCACCTCCCCCCGGACAGGGAACACCGGGGAGCTGTTTTTT
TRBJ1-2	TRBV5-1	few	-	CASRSQGIGYTF	TGCGCCAGCAGATCGCAGGGAATCGGCTACACCTTC
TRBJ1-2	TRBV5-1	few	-	CASKMGPAGNYGYTF	TGCGCCAGCAAAATGGGCCCGGCGGGGAACTATGGCTACACCTTC
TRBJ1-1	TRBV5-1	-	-	CASSQSTRYTEAFF	TGCGCCAGCAGCCAATCAACACGCTACACTGAAGCTTTCTTT
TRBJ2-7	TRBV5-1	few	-	CASSLGGTIYEQYF	TGCGCCAGCAGCTTGGGAGGGACAATCTACGAGCAGTACTTC
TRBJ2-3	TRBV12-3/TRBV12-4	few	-	CASTIRRTGTTQYF	TGTGCCAGCACAATAAGGCGGACCGGGACTACGCAGTATTTT
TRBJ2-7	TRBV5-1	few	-	CASSLVRGLEQYF	TGCGCCAGCAGCTTGGTACGGGGTCTCGAGCAGTACTTC
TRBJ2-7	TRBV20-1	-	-	CSAPRLHEQYF	TGCAGTGCTCCCCGCCTACACGAGCAGTACTTC
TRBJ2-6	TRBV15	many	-	CATSREAGNSGANVLTF	TGTGCCACCAGCAGAGAGGCAGGGAACTCTGGGGCCAACGTCCTGACTTTC
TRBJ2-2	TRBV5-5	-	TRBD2	CASSSGLADGELFF	TGTGCCAGCAGCTCGGGACTAGCGGACGGGGAGCTGTTTTTT
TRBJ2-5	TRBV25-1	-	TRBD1	CASRQTGWLETQYF	TGTGCCAGCAGGCAGACAGGGTGGTTGGAGACCCAGTACTTC
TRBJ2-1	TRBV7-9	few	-	CASSLGGADEQFF	TGTGCCAGCAGCTTAGGAGGGGCAGATGAGCAGTTCTTC
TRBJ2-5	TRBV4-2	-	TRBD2	CASSQGGGSGETQYF	TGTGCCAGCAGCCAAGGGGGGGGATCCGGGGAGACCCAGTACTTC
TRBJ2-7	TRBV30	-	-	CAWSRDSPYEQYF	TGTGCCTGGAGCAGGGACTCCCCCTACGAGCAGTACTTC
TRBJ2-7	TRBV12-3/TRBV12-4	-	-	CASSPGTVLYEQYF	TGTGCCAGCAGCCCTGGTACTGTACTTTACGAGCAGTACTTC